This is a list of T cell receptor beta chains from one sample in a study of patients and donors after allogeneic stem cell transplantation. MiXCR, applied by TCRdb to the RT-PCR reads, yields one record per CDR3 protein. Of hundreds of thousands of distinct CDR3 sequences in the sample, 16% were seen once. The material sequenced was blood, either unsorted or a sorted T cell fraction (not recorded which). All receptors derive from a human donor who was either an allogeneic HSCT recipient or a stem cell or donor lymphocyte infusion donor (not recorded which). It is not recorded whose cells these are; they may come from a transplant donor. The CDR3 runs from the conserved cysteine through the conserved F or W. The order of the fields is V gene, clone size, J gene, CDR3 protein. Rows give clone size only sometimes, using once, few, many, or a class for an expanded clone.

V gene: TRBV2
clone size: few
J gene: TRBJ2-5
CDR3 protein: CASTQSETQYF

V gene: TRBV5-1
clone size: few
J gene: TRBJ2-1
CDR3 protein: CASRGTSGSGEQFF

V gene: TRBV10-3
clone size: NA
J gene: TRBJ1-1
CDR3 protein: CAISEGQGAATEAFF

V gene: TRBV29-1
clone size: NA
J gene: TRBJ2-3
CDR3 protein: CSVGQAHLTDTQYF

V gene: TRBV4-2
clone size: NA
J gene: TRBJ2-7
CDR3 protein: CASSQDRGALTYEQYF

V gene: TRBV6-2/TRBV6-3
clone size: NA
J gene: TRBJ1-2
CDR3 protein: CASSLNVRDGYTF

V gene: TRBV12-3/TRBV12-4
clone size: NA
J gene: TRBJ2-5
CDR3 protein: CASRSTPGGGVGETQYF

V gene: TRBV5-6
clone size: few
J gene: TRBJ1-1
CDR3 protein: CASSLVGMHDTEAFF

V gene: TRBV6-5
clone size: few
J gene: TRBJ2-7
CDR3 protein: CASSYSNRGTLGEQYF

V gene: TRBV5-5
clone size: NA
J gene: TRBJ1-4
CDR3 protein: CASSLGQINEKLFF

V gene: TRBV11-2
clone size: NA
J gene: TRBJ2-1
CDR3 protein: CASSSTLVTYNEQFF